This record looks at one T cell receptor (beta chain) sequence and its context. The antigen is undetermined. This record belongs to a study of T-cell reconstitution after alpha-beta-depleted transplantation in children. Overall study results and limits: It was reported that alpha-beta T cells came from several hundred expanded graft clones (about two months after transplant). The main origin of T-cell counts and diversity one year after transplant was newly produced T cells. In some patients, recipient T cells and intrathymic progenitors surviving conditioning explained high day-60 diversity.

This sample's TCRbeta library carried unique molecular identifier barcodes. TCRdb called the PCR reads again in MiXCR, with one record for every CDR3 protein. The data show roughly 790,000 distinct CDR3 sequences, with less than 20% seen just once and roughly 4.8% held by the top ten. CDR1 and CDR2 from the germline V gene are SGHRS and YFSETQ. V dropped 4 bases and J dropped 2; count of bases not matched to a gene: 8. CDR3 length: 17 amino acids. The clonotype was recovered from a male patient between 10 and 17 years old who had a stem cell transplant for acute lymphoblastic leukemia, so the T cells may come from the graft donor. The input for sequencing was PBMCs, mostly from graft donor cells, taken 360 days after TCRalphabeta/CD19-depleted stem cell transplant. V and J are TRBV5-1 and TRBJ2-5, with TRBD2 identical over 13 bases. The CDR3 region has the DNA TGCGCCAGCAGCCCGCGGGGACTAGCGGGACTGCAAGAGACCCAGTACTTC. Amino acid sequence: CASSPRGLAGLQETQYF.